This paragraph covers one T cell receptor beta chain sequence. Base quality data are lacking; no much larger clone is found one base away. This record comes from a study of blood T cell repertoires in acute mononucleosis (dated by TCRdb to 2020 to 2021). Broadly, across the study: Acute-phase samples, which represented the primary response, were collected within 2 weeks of symptom onset. Mean blood EBV load was about 3.6 log10 genome copies per million B cells during acute infection and about 2.6 at convalescence. In acute infection, YVL-BR-specific cells made up a mean of around 2.1% of blood CD8 T cells and GLC-BM-specific cells made up a mean of about 1.1%. What the authors observed across the whole study: Low acute-to-convalescent clonotype overlap might partly reflect sampling error, because only a fraction of each donor's blood was analyzed. In TCR repertoire selection for BRLF1 (YVL-BR), TCRalpha CDR3 motifs took on a dominant role, whereas TCRbeta played only a minimal one. Although only approximately 10% of unique acute clonotypes carried over into convalescence, these persisting clonotypes made up most of the response, and the remainder were seemingly replaced by new, diverse de novo clonotypes. Only a few donors were included in the cohort, so group averages were based on very few individuals.

The time point label for this specimen denotes: acute infectious mononucleosis, at clinical presentation within 2 weeks of symptom onset (visit 1). The study tracked CD8 T cell responses to two immunodominant EBV epitopes, BRLF1 109 (YVL-BR) and BMLF1 280 (GLC-BM), over primary infection. Primary EBV infection was indicated by a positive serum heterophile antibody test and EBV viral capsid antigen-specific IgM. As a first step, magnetic positive selection (MACS) was used to enrich total CD8 T cells from the PBMCs. A FACSAria III was used to sort live CD3+ CD8+ tetramer+ cells to a purity above 95%. Cell sorting used a PE-conjugated tetramer carrying the BRLF1 109-117 peptide. At both acute infection and convalescence, EBV epitope-specific CD8 T cells were tetramer-sorted, and the TCR repertoires of those cells were deep-sequenced directly ex vivo. A few people aged roughly 18 to 30 with clinical acute infectious mononucleosis and laboratory evidence of primary EBV infection were used as donors. Heparinized peripheral blood was drawn at clinical presentation with mononucleosis symptoms and again about 6 months later. PBMCs were isolated by Ficoll-Paque density gradient centrifugation.

For TCR profiling, total RNA from at least 9,000 sorted tetramer+ CD8 T cells was reverse transcribed into cDNA. PCR with primers that anneal to V and J regions amplified CDR3 regions and added unique molecular identifiers to track templates. Profiling of the TCRalpha and TCRbeta chains was done on the immunoSEQ platform, including the sequencing and error-correction standards of that platform. From the authors' description of their analysis: Clonal copy numbers were corrected for sequencing and PCR errors, and CDR3s were defined according to IMGT conventions. Analysis was limited to productive rearrangements and used immunoSEQ Analyzer versions 2.0 and 3.0, and gene-pairing frequencies were further processed in Microsoft Excel. V-J pairings were visualized as Circos plots, and CDR3 motifs were found with MEME plus a custom motifSearch program. The probability of generation of TCR sequences was calculated using the OLGA algorithm. Clonotypes found at both visits were termed persistent, clonotypes found only in the acute phase were termed nonpersistent, and clonotypes found only at convalescence were termed de novo. A public TCR was defined as an amino acid clonotype used by more than one donor. TCRdb provides this immuneACCESS table in a form limited to in-frame rearrangements. Some clones are lacking; in checked studies, under half of them reflect an unresolved V gene, and why the rest are absent is not known. V, J and clone size are taken as reported in that table, and D and trimming were inferred from the DNA itself. Recorded for this sample are thousands of clones; just under 30% of them occurred a single time. Approximately 64% of the sample comes from the top ten.

Including cysteine and phenylalanine, the CDR3 has 15 amino acids. Solely the CDR3 DNA is kept, with 45 bases framed from the first base. CDR1 and CDR2, per the germline V gene (reference sequence), are GTSNPN and SVGIG. The specimen was EBV YVL epitope tetramer+ CD8+ T cells sorted from PBMCs, collected during acute infectious mononucleosis. Explained via the paper, the cell subset or site label denotes: CD8 T cells binding a tetramer with EBV BRLF1 109-117 peptide (YVL-BR). This clonotype originated in a man aged 18 to 29 with infectious mononucleosis caused by EBV. The chain uses TRBV30 and TRBJ2-4, with 8 bases in between that match TRBD1. TRBJ2-1 matches the DNA end more closely, so the J call is doubtful. The CDR3 reads CAWSGDRGSYNEQFF. The nucleotides are TGTGCCTGGAGTGGTGACAGGGGCTCCTACAATGAGCAGTTCTTC.